This passage covers 28 T cell receptor beta chains from one sample sequenced in a study of cytomegalovirus exposure and HLA in healthy donors. The PCR employed 60 Vbeta primers together with 13 Jbeta primers. Clones were sequenced by immunoSEQ multiplex PCR, and TCRdb holds only the in-frame ones, with some missing. The sample has some 150,000 clones, roughly 78% seen once. Input material: PBMCs. These TCRs come from a man aged 30-40 years in good health and CMV-seronegative.

The chain has TRBV28 and TRBJ2-3; weak D call: TRBD2 (5 bases). From germline, CDR1 is MDHEN and CDR2 SYDVKM. Between the trimmed V and J ends, which lost 4 bases and 3 bases, there was a span of 11 bases. This CDR3 is built from 14 residues. The CDR3 reads CASSSPRGTDTQYF. CDR3 bases: TGTGCCAGCAGTTCCCCTCGAGGGACAGATACGCAGTATTTT.

V and J are TRBV7-9 and TRBJ2-7, with a tentative D call TRBD2 (6 bases). The germline V gene encodes CDR1 SEHNR and CDR2 FQNEAQ (reference sequence). The length of the CDR3 is 13 residues. V was trimmed by 5 bases and J by 5 bases, leaving 13 bases between them. The CDR3 sequence: CASSPRGSHEQYF. For the CDR3, the DNA is TGTGCCAGCAGCCCCCGGGGGTCCCACGAGCAGTACTTC.

The chain combines TRBV4-1 with TRBJ2-2; TRBD1 matches at 10 bases. V dropped 5 bases and J dropped 5; count of bases not matched to a gene: 2. The CDR3 has 14 amino acids. CDR1 is MGHRA and CDR2 is YSYEKL in the germline V gene. CDR3 residues: CASSRTGGTGELFF. For the CDR3, the DNA is TGCGCCAGCAGCAGGACAGGGGGGACCGGGGAGCTGTTTTTT.

This chain links TRBV28 with TRBJ1-2, with D possibly being TRBD1 (6 bases). Germline V CDR1 and CDR2: MDHEN, SYDVKM. V shed 4 bases and J shed 7 bases, with 16 bases lying between them. CDR3 length: 14 amino acids. The CDR3 loop is CASSYGTIEGGYTF. The CDR3 DNA reads TGTGCCAGCAGTTACGGGACAATCGAGGGTGGCTACACCTTC.

The chain carries TRBV6-5 and TRBJ2-7; TRBD2 agrees at 10 bases. CDR1 is MNHEY and CDR2 is SVGAGI in the germline V gene. This CDR3 has 13 amino acids. With V trimmed by 5 bases and J by 7 bases, 5 bases remained unmatched. The DNA for the CDR3 is TGTGCCAGCAGTCCGGGACTAGCGTGGGAGCAGTACTTC. Translated, it gives CASSPGLAWEQYF.

V is TRBV11-1 and J is TRBJ2-7; perhaps TRBD2 as D (6 bases). This CDR3 has 15 amino acids. Germline values: CDR1 SGHAT, CDR2 FQDESV (reference sequence). V lost 2 bases to trimming and J lost 3 bases, with 14 bases between them. The CDR3 protein is CASSLFRDFFYEQYF. In nucleotides, the CDR3 is TGTGCCAGCAGCTTATTCCGGGACTTTTTCTACGAGCAGTACTTC.

This clone is a singleton in its sample. The rearrangement joins TRBV6-1 to TRBJ2-3, with 8 positions matching TRBD2. Germline loops: CDR1 MNHNS, CDR2 SASEGT. After removal of 5 bases from V and 5 bases from J, the junction contained 6 bases not matched to a gene. The CDR3 totals 14 residues. The CDR3 coding sequence is TGTGCCAGCAGTAGAGCGGGAGTGGTAGATACGCAGTATTTT. This codes for CASSRAGVVDTQYF.

The V and J genes are TRBV18 and TRBJ2-3, with TRBD2 matching 8 bases. The CDR3 runs to 14 residues. V shed 8 bases, J shed 1 base, and the junction held 5 bases outside the gene matches. CDR1 is KGHSH and CDR2 is LQKENI in the germline V gene. CDR3 nucleotide sequence: TGTGCCAGCCGACAAGCGGGGGGCACAGATACGCAGTATTTT. Encoded protein: CASRQAGGTDTQYF.

V gene TRBV13 combines with J gene TRBJ1-1, with 10 positions matching TRBD1. The CDR3 covers 14 residues. V was clipped by 5 bases and J by 4 bases; unmatched bases: 4. The germline V gene encodes CDR1 PRHDT and CDR2 FYEKMQ (reference sequence). The CDR3 spells CASSSRDRGTEAFF. Here the CDR3 DNA reads TGTGCCAGCAGCAGCCGGGACAGGGGCACTGAAGCTTTCTTT.

The chain carries TRBV28 and TRBJ2-7, with TRBD1 identical over 7 bases. Trimming cost V 5 bases and J 2 bases; bases outside gene matches: 9. Per germline, CDR1 MDHEN and CDR2 SYDVKM. The CDR3 spans 15 residues. The CDR3 loop is CASSKNRGLPYEQYF. CDR3 coding DNA: TGTGCCAGCAGTAAAAACAGGGGATTACCCTACGAGCAGTACTTC.

This clone was recorded once. The chain is built from TRBV18 and TRBJ2-6; D may be TRBD1 (5 bases). The CDR3 spans 18 residues. CDR1 and CDR2 from the germline V gene are KGHSH and LQKENI. V was cut by 1 base and J by 0 bases, with 13 bases left in between. The CDR3 reads CASSPLSGQGSGANVLTF. The CDR3 DNA reads as TGTGCCAGCTCACCACTTTCGGGTCAGGGCTCTGGGGCCAACGTCCTGACTTTC.

V and J are TRBV5-1 and TRBJ2-1, with TRBD1 matching over 10 bases. The CDR3 is 14 residues long. Per the germline V gene, CDR1 is SGHRS and CDR2 is YFSETQ. Trimming at V came to 3 bases and at J to 10 bases, leaving 7 bases not matched to a gene. CDR3 loop: CASSSDRGTGEQFF. DNA for the CDR3: TGCGCCAGCAGCTCGGACAGGGGGACCGGGGAGCAGTTCTTC.

CDR3 DNA: TGTGCCAGCTCACCATCCGGCAGGGGGCGGCAGTACTTC. Amino acid sequence: CASSPSGRGRQYF. The V call is TRBV18, the J call TRBJ2-7; TRBD1 agrees at 8 bases. The J segment lost 9 bases and the V segment lost 2 bases, leaving 6 bases of the junction unmatched. The CDR3 length is 13 residues. Germline loops: CDR1 KGHSH, CDR2 LQKENI.

V gene TRBV9 combines with J gene TRBJ1-2; 7 bases line up with TRBD1. V gave up 2 bases and J gave up 8 bases; unmatched junction bases: 21. There are 18 residues in the CDR3. Germline V gene data show CDR1 as SGDLS and CDR2 as YYNGEE. CDR3: CASSVKPYTEQGLYGYTF. CDR3 in DNA: TGTGCCAGCAGCGTCAAGCCCTACACGGAACAGGGGCTGTACGGCTACACCTTC.

This clone was recorded once. This sequence joins TRBV28 and TRBJ2-6; 11 bases are a match to TRBD1. CDR1 MDHEN and CDR2 SYDVKM come from the germline V gene. The CDR3 is 20 residues long. The V segment lost 4 bases and the J segment 3 bases; nucleotides outside the gene matches: 14. The CDR3 sequence: CASSWPPGQGEGSGANVLTF. The CDR3 DNA follows: TGTGCCAGCAGTTGGCCACCGGGACAGGGGGAGGGTAGTGGGGCCAACGTCCTGACTTTC.

V is TRBV28 and J is TRBJ1-4; tentatively, D is TRBD1 (6 bases). The CDR3 has 15 residues. In germline, CDR1 is MDHEN, CDR2 SYDVKM. Trimming removed 4 bases from V and 3 bases from J, with 12 bases in between. The CDR3 region is CASSSTGTSNEKLFF. The DNA for the CDR3 is TGTGCCAGCAGTTCAACAGGGACCTCTAATGAAAAACTGTTTTTT.

The CDR3 loop is CASSLRDNSYNEQFF. The CDR3 DNA reads TGTGCCAGCAGTTTACGGGACAACTCCTACAATGAGCAGTTCTTC. The genes are TRBV28 and TRBJ2-1; D is perhaps TRBD1 (6 bases). V was clipped by 2 bases and J by 0 bases, with 8 bases between them. The CDR3 spans 15 residues. Per the germline V gene, CDR1 is MDHEN and CDR2 is SYDVKM.

This rearrangement joins TRBV7-2 to TRBJ1-1; 12 nucleotides line up with TRBD1. Trimming at V came to 3 bases and at J to 6 bases, leaving 8 bases not matched to a gene. Germline-derived CDR1 and CDR2 are SGHTA and FQGNSA. The CDR3 is 16 amino acids. The CDR3 DNA follows: TGTGCCAGCAGCTTCAGAGGGACAGGGGGCGCCGCTGAAGCTTTCTTT. Its protein is CASSFRGTGGAAEAFF.

The gene calls are TRBV27 and TRBJ2-2, with 7 bases aligning to TRBD1. The germline V gene encodes CDR1 MNHEY and CDR2 SMNVEV (reference sequence). V lost 7 bases and J lost 5; bases outside the gene matches: 7. The CDR3 is made up of 14 amino acids. The CDR3 sequence is CASTGTATTGELFF. CDR3 nucleotides: TGTGCCAGCACCGGGACAGCAACAACCGGGGAGCTGTTTTTT.

The chain is built from TRBV6-1 and TRBJ2-7, with D possibly TRBD2 on 6 matching bases. The germline CDR1 and CDR2 sequences are MNHNS and SASEGT. CDR3 length: 18 residues. The V gene lost 0 bases and the J gene lost 0 bases, with 18 bases spanning the gap. The CDR3 DNA sequence: TGTGCCAGCAGTGAAGCGATTCAGTGGGTGGGGGGCTCCTACGAGCAGTACTTC. Translating it yields CASSEAIQWVGGSYEQYF.

This chain connects TRBV5-6 to TRBJ2-4; TRBD1 is a possible D gene (5 bases). The CDR3 is made up of 18 amino acids. V lost 0 bases, J lost 0 bases, and 16 bases lay in between. Germline V CDR1 and CDR2: SGHDT, YYEEEE. DNA for the CDR3: TGTGCCAGCAGCTTGGAACTCGGACACGACTTAGCCAAAAACATTCAGTACTTC. It encodes CASSLELGHDLAKNIQYF.

There are a few counts of this clone. CDR3 amino acids: CASSLSKANVLTF. In DNA form, the CDR3 reads TGTGCCAGCAGCTTGTCCAAGGCCAACGTCCTGACTTTC. The rearrangement joins TRBV5-5 to TRBJ2-6; D is ambiguous. V was trimmed by 1 base and J by 6 bases, leaving 5 bases between them. The CDR3 runs to 13 residues. In germline, CDR1 is SGHKS, CDR2 YYEKEE (reference sequence). Combining the CDR3 with reference TRBV5-5 and TRBJ2-6 gives the whole variable domain DAGVTQSPTHLIKTRGQQVTLRCSPISGHKSVSWYQQVLGQGPQFIFQYYEKEERGRGNFPDRFSARQFPNYSSELNVNALLLGDSALYLCASSLSKANVLTFGAGSRLTVL.

This chain links TRBV28 with TRBJ1-6, with D possibly TRBD1 on 5 matching bases. Per germline, CDR1 MDHEN and CDR2 SYDVKM. The CDR3 contains 16 residues. Trimming took off 6 bases at V and 0 bases at J, with 12 bases between the two ends. This CDR3 is CASSSRGYSYNSPLHF. As DNA, the CDR3 is TGTGCCAGCAGCTCAAGGGGCTACTCCTATAATTCACCCCTCCACTTT.

The chain employs TRBV5-8 and TRBJ2-7; 7 bases are shared with TRBD2. Germline values: CDR1 SGHTS, CDR2 YDEGEE. CDR3 length: 14 residues. Trimming took 8 bases from V and 0 from J; bases not matched to a gene: 8. The CDR3 sequence is CASPSGVSSYEQYF. The CDR3 coding sequence is TGTGCCAGTCCAAGCGGGGTCAGCTCCTACGAGCAGTACTTC.

There are a few counts of this clone. The chain has TRBV6-5 and TRBJ2-5; a weak D match, TRBD2 (6 bases). This CDR3 is 15 amino acids long. V gave up 6 bases and J gave up 2 bases, with 16 bases separating them. Germline V gene sequence: CDR1 MNHEY, CDR2 SVGAGI. The CDR3 bases are TGTGCCAGCAGGTTCTCACTAGCACCTCAAGAGACCCAGTACTTC. This codes for CASRFSLAPQETQYF.

The chain uses TRBV29-1 and TRBJ1-3, with a tentative D call TRBD1 (5 bases). The CDR3 runs to 12 residues. The V gene lost 6 bases and the J gene lost 6 bases, with 12 bases spanning the gap. Germline values: CDR1 SQVTM, CDR2 ANQGSEA. The DNA of the CDR3 is TGCAGCGTGGGGGGATTGGCAAACACCATATATTTT. Translating it yields CSVGGLANTIYF.

The rearrangement uses TRBV7-3 and TRBJ2-3, with D tentatively TRBD2 (6 bases). The germline CDR1 and CDR2 sequences are SGHTA and FQGTGA. The length of the CDR3 is 15 residues. V gave up 2 bases and J gave up 2 bases, with 11 bases separating them. Written as DNA, the CDR3 is TGTGCCAGCAGCTTATATGGCGGGATCACAGATACGCAGTATTTT. Translated: CASSLYGGITDTQYF.

The chain uses TRBV29-1 and TRBJ2-3; maybe TRBD2 (6 bases). CDR3 length equals 14 residues. V lost 3 bases and J lost 0, with 10 bases in between. CDR1 and CDR2 from the germline V gene are SQVTM and ANQGSEA. The CDR3 coding sequence is TGCAGCGTTGATGAAAGCGGGAGCACAGATACGCAGTATTTT. It translates to CSVDESGSTDTQYF.